The 29 T cell receptor beta chains given below trace back to one sample, sequenced in a study of blood T cell repertoires in COVID-19. The method was immunoSEQ multiplex PCR; TCRdb's version includes in-frame clones alone and lacks a portion of them. In the table there are tens of thousands of clones, around nine tenths of which are singletons. Sample: peripheral blood. These receptors originate from a human donor in a cohort sampled during active COVID-19.

This chain uses TRBV29-1 with TRBJ2-7; unclear D gene. Between the trimmed V and J ends, which lost 4 bases and 0 bases, there was a span of 13 bases. Looked up from germline, CDR1 is SQVTM and CDR2 is ANQGSEA. The CDR3 covers 14 residues. The CDR3 bases are TGCAGCGTTGTCGGCCGGGTGAGCTCCTACGAGCAGTACTTC. This translates into CSVVGRVSSYEQYF.

The chain combines TRBV7-9 with TRBJ2-7; the match to TRBD1 covers 9 bases. The CDR3 is 14 amino acids. Looked up from germline, CDR1 is SEHNR and CDR2 is FQNEAQ (reference sequence). V lost 4 bases to trimming and J lost 1 base; unmatched junction nucleotides: 2. The CDR3 spells CASSSGTGSYEQYF. As DNA, the CDR3 is TGTGCCAGCAGCTCCGGGACAGGGTCCTACGAGCAGTACTTC.

The DNA for the CDR3 is TGCGCCAGCAGCTGGGGACAGCAGAGGACTGAAGCTTTCTTT. Translating it yields CASSWGQQRTEAFF. The J gene is TRBJ1-1, the V gene TRBV5-1, with 7 nucleotides matching TRBD1. V lost 3 bases to trimming and J lost 5 bases; unmatched junction nucleotides: 7. CDR3 length equals 14 residues. Looked up from germline, CDR1 is SGHRS and CDR2 is YFSETQ. The variable domain in full, completed from reference TRBV5-1 and TRBJ1-1, reads KAGVTQTPRYLIKTRGQQVTLSCSPISGHRSVSWYQQTPGQGLQFLFEYFSETQRNKGNFPGRFSGRQFSNSRSEMNVSTLELGDSALYLCASSWGQQRTEAFFGQGTRLTVV.

J is TRBJ2-7 and V is TRBV5-1, with D perhaps TRBD2 (7 bases). Trimming stripped 0 bases from V and 3 bases from J, with 13 bases between. CDR1 and CDR2 (germline): SGHRS, YFSETQ. This CDR3 region has 15 residues. CDR3 bases: TGCGCCAGCAGCTTGGCCGGGGGGCAACTCTACGAGCAGTACTTC. Translating it yields CASSLAGGQLYEQYF.

The V and J genes are TRBV2 and TRBJ1-2, with D maybe TRBD1 (6 bases). CDR1 SNHLY and CDR2 FYNNEI come from the germline V gene. The V end lost 4 bases, the J end lost 8 bases, and 17 bases lay between the germline ends. This CDR3 contains 14 residues. The CDR3 protein is CASSGYREGKGYTF. Here the CDR3 DNA reads TGTGCCAGCAGTGGGTACAGGGAAGGAAAAGGCTACACCTTC.

The chain uses TRBV9 and TRBJ1-4; perhaps TRBD1 as D (6 bases). The CDR3 length is 15 residues. Trimming shortened V by 4 bases and J by 3 bases, and 13 bases separated the two germline ends. Germline V lookup: CDR1 SGDLS, CDR2 YYNGEE. CDR3 sequence: CASSPTGTSNEKLFF. The CDR3 DNA reads as TGTGCCAGCAGCCCTACCGGGACATCTAATGAAAAACTGTTTTTT.

This clone has a single count. The CDR3 loop is CASSVGPQADTQYF. The CDR3 DNA is TGTGCCAGCAGCGTAGGTCCTCAGGCAGATACGCAGTATTTT. The rearrangement joins TRBV9 to TRBJ2-3; no clear D. The CDR3 is 14 amino acids. Germline assignment: CDR1 SGDLS and CDR2 YYNGEE. V was clipped by 0 bases and J by 4 bases, with 9 bases between them.

The chain joins TRBV5-1 to TRBJ2-7; 11 bases agree with TRBD2. Per the germline V gene, CDR1 is SGHRS and CDR2 is YFSETQ. V gave up 2 bases and J gave up 3 bases; unmatched junction bases: 1. The length of the CDR3 is 14 residues. The CDR3 DNA reads TGCGCCAGCAGCTTTAGCGGGGGGGACTACGAGCAGTACTTC. Its translation: CASSFSGGDYEQYF.

J is TRBJ1-4 and V is TRBV11-2, with D perhaps matching TRBD1 (5 bases). The CDR3 length is 15 residues. V was cut by 5 bases and J by 4 bases, with 14 bases left in between. In germline, CDR1 is SGHAT, CDR2 FQNNGV. In DNA form, the CDR3 reads TGTGCCAGCAGCAGACTTGGGGGGAATAATGAAAAACTGTTTTTT. It yields the protein CASSRLGGNNEKLFF.

The V gene is TRBV2, the J gene TRBJ2-1; no clear D. Germline values: CDR1 SNHLY, CDR2 FYNNEI. The CDR3 runs to 14 residues. The ends were cut back, 7 bases at V and 6 bases at J, with 16 bases in the middle. CDR3 loop: CASTMLQQVNEQFF. DNA for the CDR3: TGTGCCAGCACGATGCTCCAACAAGTCAATGAGCAGTTCTTC. The entire variable domain, with the rest obtained from reference TRBV2 and TRBJ2-1, is as follows: EPEVTQTPSHQVTQMGQEVILRCVPISNHLYFYWYRQILGQKVEFLVSFYNNEISEKSEIFDDQFSVERPDGSNFTLKIRSTKLEDSAMYFCASTMLQQVNEQFFGPGTRLTVL.

This clone was seen more than once but under ten times. The rearrangement joins TRBV6-2 or TRBV6-3 to TRBJ1-1, with D unclear. The CDR3 is 14 amino acids. V lost 2 bases, J lost 1 base, and 8 bases lay in between. CDR1 and CDR2 (germline): MNHEY, SVGEGT. The CDR3 DNA is TGTGCCAGCAGTTACCCGCCGGGGAACACTGAAGCTTTCTTT. It encodes CASSYPPGNTEAFF.

The gene calls are TRBV18 and TRBJ2-1; TRBD1 aligns across 9 bases. The CDR3 totals 13 residues. Germline CDR1 KGHSH, CDR2 LQKENI. V shed 3 bases, J shed 6 bases, and the junction held 0 bases outside the gene matches. The CDR3 spells CASSPGQGNEQFF. The CDR3 nucleotides read TGTGCCAGCTCACCGGGACAGGGCAATGAGCAGTTCTTC. The full variable domain, rest sourced from reference TRBV18 and TRBJ2-1, is NAGVMQNPRHLVRRRGQEARLRCSPMKGHSHVYWYRQLPEEGLKFMVYLQKENIIDESGMPKERFSAEFPKEGPSILRIQQVVRGDSAAYFCASSPGQGNEQFFGPGTRLTVL.

The chain is built from TRBV27 and TRBJ2-2; the match to TRBD1 covers 8 bases. Unmatched junction bases numbered 10, after V lost 3 bases and J lost 4 bases. CDR3 size: 17 residues. The germline V gene encodes CDR1 MNHEY and CDR2 SMNVEV (reference sequence). CDR3 in amino acids: CASSFVVRGRGTGELFF. CDR3 DNA sequence: TGTGCCAGCAGTTTCGTTGTCAGGGGGCGAGGCACCGGGGAGCTGTTTTTT.

CDR3 DNA: TGTGCCAGCCGGTCTGGGGCCAACGTCCTGACTTTC. Protein product: CASRSGANVLTF. This chain joins TRBV6-5 and TRBJ2-6; unclear D gene. This CDR3 is 12 amino acids long. Trimming left V 8 bases short and J 1 base short, with 3 bases between. CDR1 MNHEY and CDR2 SVGAGI come from the germline V gene.

The chain carries TRBV2 and TRBJ2-7; TRBD2 agrees at 8 bases. V lost 5 bases, J lost 6 bases, and 3 bases stayed unmatched. The length of the CDR3 is 12 residues. CDR1 is SNHLY and CDR2 is FYNNEI in the germline V gene. The CDR3 coding sequence is TGTGCCAGCAGTTCGACTAGCGTCGAGCAGTACTTC. It encodes CASSSTSVEQYF.

This chain joins TRBV5-4 and TRBJ2-5, with 16 bases matching TRBD2. Losses at the gene ends were 4 bases for V and 3 bases for J; bases not matched to a gene: 6. CDR3 size: 17 residues. The germline V gene has CDR1 SGHNT and CDR2 YYREEE (reference sequence). The CDR3 coding sequence is TGTGCCAGCAGCGCAGGGACTAGCGGGGGGGTGGAAGAGACCCAGTACTTC. Its translation is CASSAGTSGGVEETQYF.

This chain joins TRBV5-1 and TRBJ2-5; 8 bases map to TRBD1. V gave up 3 bases and J gave up 1 base; unmatched junction bases: 2. The CDR3 covers 14 residues. Per germline, CDR1 SGHRS and CDR2 YFSETQ. The CDR3, as DNA: TGCGCCAGCAGCTGGGGGACAGGCCAAGAGACCCAGTACTTC. Encoded protein: CASSWGTGQETQYF.

The chain recombines TRBV19 with TRBJ1-1; 10 bases match TRBD1. The trim removed 10 bases at V and 0 bases at J, leaving 8 bases unmatched. Per germline, CDR1 LNHDA and CDR2 SQIVND (reference sequence). This CDR3 spans 15 amino acids. DNA for the CDR3: TGTGCCACCCTGACAGGGGGCAAGATGAACACTGAAGCTTTCTTT. Translated: CATLTGGKMNTEAFF.

V usage is TRBV19 and J usage is TRBJ2-3, with 9 bases that match TRBD2. The CDR3 is 16 amino acids. Germline CDR1 is LNHDA and CDR2 is SQIVND (reference sequence). J lost 2 bases, V lost 0 bases, and 3 bases had no gene match. The CDR3 DNA reads as TGTGCCAGTAGTATAGATTGGACTAGCGCCACAGATACGCAGTATTTT. This sequence encodes CASSIDWTSATDTQYF.

Here the CDR3 DNA reads TGCGCCAGCAGCTATTCGGCGGGAGAAGATACGCAGTATTTT. It is translated as CASSYSAGEDTQYF. V and J are TRBV5-1 and TRBJ2-3, with 7 bases aligning to TRBD2. Germline values: CDR1 SGHRS, CDR2 YFSETQ. The CDR3 extends over 14 amino acids. The junction had 6 bases not matched to a gene; V was cut back by 3 bases and J by 5 bases.

CDR3 DNA sequence: TGTGCCAGTAGGTCAACTAGCGGTAGCTACGAGCAGTACTTC. This translates into CASRSTSGSYEQYF. The chain carries TRBV19 and TRBJ2-7; 8 nucleotides match TRBD2. This CDR3 has 14 residues. Germline-derived CDR1 and CDR2 are LNHDA and SQIVND (reference sequence). With 6 bases clipped from V and 3 bases from J, the junction kept 7 bases outside the gene matches.

This chain connects TRBV11-2 to TRBJ1-5, with 7 bases fitting TRBD1. V was clipped by 5 bases and J by 7 bases; unmatched bases: 8. The CDR3 length is 14 residues. Germline CDR1 reads SGHAT; CDR2 reads FQNNGV. The CDR3: CASSPGGRVQPQHF. The CDR3 coding sequence is TGTGCCAGCAGCCCAGGGGGTCGGGTACAGCCCCAGCATTTT. Full variable domain (remainder filled in from reference TRBV11-2 and TRBJ1-5): EAGVAQSPRYKIIEKRQSVAFWCNPISGHATLYWYQQILGQGPKLLIQFQNNGVVDDSQLPKDRFSAERLKGVDSTLKIQPAKLEDSAVYLCASSPGGRVQPQHFGDGTRLSIL.

The chain links TRBV7-2 to TRBJ1-4, with 11 bases fitting TRBD1. V shed 3 bases and J 7 bases; nucleotides not matched to a gene: 4. The CDR3 covers 15 residues. Germline assignment: CDR1 SGHTA and CDR2 FQGNSA. The DNA for the CDR3 is TGTGCCAGCAGCTTCGGGACAGGGGGGGTTGAAAAACTGTTTTTT. Encoded protein: CASSFGTGGVEKLFF.

This clone was counted between two and nine times. The chain is built from TRBV9 and TRBJ2-1; TRBD2 aligns across 10 bases. The CDR3 has 17 amino acids. Germline V CDR1 and CDR2: SGDLS, YYNGEE. J gave up 5 bases and V 4 bases, and 12 bases lay outside the gene matches. This CDR3 reads CASSPHRPGTSDNEQFF. The CDR3, as DNA: TGTGCCAGCAGCCCGCACCGCCCTGGGACTAGCGACAATGAGCAGTTCTTC.

This clone has only one observation. J is TRBJ1-3 and V is TRBV10-3, with TRBD1 matching 8 bases. Looked up from germline, CDR1 is ENHRY and CDR2 is SYGVKD. The CDR3 length is 17 residues. The V gene end was trimmed by 4 bases and the J gene end by 4 bases; junction bases not matched to a gene: 12. The CDR3 loop is CAISGMDQGAGGNTIYF. The CDR3 DNA follows: TGTGCCATCAGTGGGATGGACCAGGGGGCGGGAGGAAACACCATATATTTT.

The chain joins TRBV9 to TRBJ2-3; D might be TRBD1 (6 bases). This CDR3 is 15 amino acids long. Germline CDR1 SGDLS, CDR2 YYNGEE. V was shortened by 2 bases and J by 1 base, with 11 bases between the two germline ends. CDR3 residues: CASSVLDSRTDTQYF. CDR3 coding DNA: TGTGCCAGCAGCGTCTTGGACAGTCGCACAGATACGCAGTATTTT.

The rearrangement uses TRBV7-8 and TRBJ1-5; 8 nucleotides align to TRBD1. Germline V gene sequence: CDR1 SGHVS, CDR2 FQNEAQ. The V segment lost 0 bases and the J segment 3 bases; nucleotides outside the gene matches: 4. This CDR3 region has 16 residues. CDR3 region: CASSLAPGGVNQPQHF. The CDR3 DNA follows: TGTGCCAGCAGCTTAGCCCCAGGGGGCGTCAATCAGCCCCAGCATTTT.

This chain links TRBV25-1 with TRBJ1-3; D is unclear. CDR3 size: 12 residues. Germline lookup yields CDR1 MGHDK and CDR2 SYGVNS. The V end was cut by 7 bases, the J end by 0 bases, with 4 bases between. The CDR3 DNA follows: TGTGCCAGCATGAGCTCTGGAAACACCATATATTTT. Translating gives CASMSSGNTIYF.

The J gene is TRBJ2-1, the V gene TRBV28, with a weak D call TRBD2 (5 bases). Trimming left V 6 bases short and J 11 bases short, with 14 bases between. The CDR3 runs 12 residues. Per the germline V gene, CDR1 is MDHEN and CDR2 is SYDVKM. The CDR3 is CASREMDSKQFF. CDR3 DNA sequence: TGTGCCAGCAGAGAAATGGACTCGAAGCAGTTCTTC.